This T cell receptor (beta chain) was obtained from a study of blood T cell repertoires in COVID-19. Profiled with immunoSEQ multiplex PCR; TCRdb holds only in-frame clones, not every one. Among around 180,000 clones listed, 83% were seen once. V shed 3 bases, J shed 0 bases, and the junction held 9 bases outside the gene matches. The CDR3 length is 17 residues. Germline CDR1 and CDR2: MNHEY and SMNVEV (reference sequence). This receptor was obtained from a human donor in a cohort sampled during active COVID-19. Sequencing was performed on peripheral blood. This chain links TRBV27 with TRBJ2-5; 8 bases agree with TRBD1. The CDR3 coding sequence is TGTGCCAGCAGTTTCTCCGACAGGGGTTCCCACCAAGAGACCCAGTACTTC. Residues: CASSFSDRGSHQETQYF.